A selection of T cell receptor beta chains follows, all from one sample in a study of T cell responses to AZD1222 COVID-19 vaccine. TCRdb's table, derived via immunoSEQ multiplex PCR, lists solely in-frame clones and lacks some. The repertoire holds around 160,000 clones, approximately 94% seen once, with about 1.9% in the top ten. Material: peripheral blood, obtained on day 0 of AZD1222 vaccination. The receptors shown here come from an adult in good health. Each CDR3 is given with its conserved first and last residue. Each record gives: CDR3 DNA, CDR3 protein, clone size, V gene, J gene, D gene. The D gene is left open where the match is weak. A row's size may be missing; if present it is once, few, many or a size class.

CDR3 DNA: TGTGCCAGCAGCCCCGGACAGGGGGCATATACCGGGGAGCTGTTTTTT
CDR3 protein: CASSPGQGAYTGELFF
clone size: NA
V gene: TRBV5-4
J gene: TRBJ2-2
D gene: TRBD1

CDR3 DNA: TGTGCCAGCAGTTACTCGCCCGGATTCTACGAGCAGTACTTC
CDR3 protein: CASSYSPGFYEQYF
clone size: NA
V gene: TRBV6-5
J gene: TRBJ2-7
D gene: NA

CDR3 DNA: TGTGCCAGCAGCTCGGGACCGTCAAGCAATCAGCCCCAGCATTTT
CDR3 protein: CASSSGPSSNQPQHF
clone size: few
V gene: TRBV7-9
J gene: TRBJ1-5
D gene: NA

CDR3 DNA: TGTGCCAGCAGCTTCTTTGGGGACAGCCCTGCCTATGGCTACACCTTC
CDR3 protein: CASSFFGDSPAYGYTF
clone size: NA
V gene: TRBV5-6
J gene: TRBJ1-2
D gene: TRBD1

CDR3 DNA: TGTGCCAGCAGCCCGGCCGGGACAGGGGCTGGCTATGGCTACACCTTC
CDR3 protein: CASSPAGTGAGYGYTF
clone size: NA
V gene: TRBV5-8
J gene: TRBJ1-2
D gene: TRBD1

CDR3 DNA: TGTGCCAGCAGTTCTGGGGGGATAAAGGATGAGCAGTTCTTC
CDR3 protein: CASSSGGIKDEQFF
clone size: NA
V gene: TRBV6-5
J gene: TRBJ2-1
D gene: NA

CDR3 DNA: TGTGCCAGCAGCTTAGGGGGTACTAGCGGGAAGGTAGGGGAGCAGTTCTTC
CDR3 protein: CASSLGGTSGKVGEQFF
clone size: NA
V gene: TRBV11-3
J gene: TRBJ2-1
D gene: TRBD2

CDR3 DNA: TGTGCCAGCAGTTTTTGGCAGGAGAACACCGGGGAGCTGTTTTTT
CDR3 protein: CASSFWQENTGELFF
clone size: NA
V gene: TRBV28
J gene: TRBJ2-2
D gene: NA

CDR3 DNA: TGTGCCAGCAGTATTAATACCGAAAAACTGTTTTTT
CDR3 protein: CASSINTEKLFF
clone size: NA
V gene: TRBV2
J gene: TRBJ1-4
D gene: NA

CDR3 DNA: TGCGCCAGCAGTGATCAGGGTTTGCCGAACACTGAAGCTTTCTTT
CDR3 protein: CASSDQGLPNTEAFF
clone size: NA
V gene: TRBV10-1
J gene: TRBJ1-1
D gene: NA

CDR3 DNA: TGTGCCAGCAGTGAAGGCACAGGGCGTAATTCACCCCTCCACTTT
CDR3 protein: CASSEGTGRNSPLHF
clone size: NA
V gene: TRBV2
J gene: TRBJ1-6
D gene: NA

CDR3 DNA: TGTGCCAGCAGCCGGACAGTGACAGATGGCTACACCTTC
CDR3 protein: CASSRTVTDGYTF
clone size: NA
V gene: TRBV3-1/TRBV3-2
J gene: TRBJ1-2
D gene: NA

CDR3 DNA: TGCGCCAGCAGTGAGCTGGGAATGAACACTGAAGCTTTCTTT
CDR3 protein: CASSELGMNTEAFF
clone size: few
V gene: TRBV10-2
J gene: TRBJ1-1
D gene: NA

CDR3 DNA: TGTGCCATCAGTGGGACAGGGAGGGGGACTGAAGCTTTCTTT
CDR3 protein: CAISGTGRGTEAFF
clone size: few
V gene: TRBV10-3
J gene: TRBJ1-1
D gene: TRBD1

CDR3 DNA: TGTGCCAGCAGTTCCCGGACAGGGGGCACAGATACGCAGTATTTT
CDR3 protein: CASSSRTGGTDTQYF
clone size: NA
V gene: TRBV6-5
J gene: TRBJ2-3
D gene: TRBD1

CDR3 DNA: TGCGCCAGCAGCCTAGCGGGAGTCCATGAGCAGTTCTTC
CDR3 protein: CASSLAGVHEQFF
clone size: NA
V gene: TRBV10-1
J gene: TRBJ2-1
D gene: TRBD2

CDR3 DNA: TGTGCCAGCAGCGTAGAGGCAGGGTCCTACGAGCAGTACTTC
CDR3 protein: CASSVEAGSYEQYF
clone size: NA
V gene: TRBV9
J gene: TRBJ2-7
D gene: NA

CDR3 DNA: TGTGCCAGCAGCAAGGGGAGGCCAGGGGGCAACAATCAGCCCCAGCATTTT
CDR3 protein: CASSKGRPGGNNQPQHF
clone size: NA
V gene: TRBV21-1
J gene: TRBJ1-5
D gene: NA

CDR3 DNA: TGTGCCAGCAGCGTAGGCAGCGGGACTCAAGAGACCCAGTACTTC
CDR3 protein: CASSVGSGTQETQYF
clone size: NA
V gene: TRBV9
J gene: TRBJ2-5
D gene: TRBD2

CDR3 DNA: TGCGCCAGCAGCCCGAAGTGGGATGGGAATTCACCCCTCCACTTT
CDR3 protein: CASSPKWDGNSPLHF
clone size: NA
V gene: TRBV5-1
J gene: TRBJ1-6
D gene: NA

CDR3 DNA: TGTGCCAGCAGTGATACTGCCTACGAGCAGTACTTC
CDR3 protein: CASSDTAYEQYF
clone size: NA
V gene: TRBV6-1
J gene: TRBJ2-7
D gene: NA

CDR3 DNA: TGTGCCAGCAGCTCTGCGCGGCGGGAGATGGAGACCCAGTACTTC
CDR3 protein: CASSSARREMETQYF
clone size: NA
V gene: TRBV7-9
J gene: TRBJ2-5
D gene: TRBD2

CDR3 DNA: TGCAGCGTTCGACAGGGGAGCTACGAGCAGTACTTC
CDR3 protein: CSVRQGSYEQYF
clone size: NA
V gene: TRBV29-1
J gene: TRBJ2-7
D gene: TRBD1

CDR3 DNA: TGTGCCAGCAATTCCGGGACAGGGTCTCAGCCCCAGCATTTT
CDR3 protein: CASNSGTGSQPQHF
clone size: NA
V gene: TRBV2
J gene: TRBJ1-5
D gene: TRBD1

CDR3 DNA: TGTGCCAGCAGCTTACCCGGGAGTCCTGGAAACACCATATATTTT
CDR3 protein: CASSLPGSPGNTIYF
clone size: NA
V gene: TRBV7-9
J gene: TRBJ1-3
D gene: NA

CDR3 DNA: TGTGCTAGCAGCCCCAAGACAGGGTATGAGCAGTTCTTC
CDR3 protein: CASSPKTGYEQFF
clone size: NA
V gene: TRBV7-7
J gene: TRBJ2-1
D gene: TRBD1

CDR3 DNA: TGTGCCAGCAGCCCCTCTGCAGGGGGTACCTACGAGCAGTACTTC
CDR3 protein: CASSPSAGGTYEQYF
clone size: few
V gene: TRBV9
J gene: TRBJ2-7
D gene: TRBD1

CDR3 DNA: TGTGCCAGTAACTCTCGATCGTACCAAGAGACCCAGTACTTC
CDR3 protein: CASNSRSYQETQYF
clone size: NA
V gene: TRBV6-6
J gene: TRBJ2-5
D gene: NA

CDR3 DNA: TGCGCCAGCAGCTTAGACGGGTACGAGCAGTACTTC
CDR3 protein: CASSLDGYEQYF
clone size: NA
V gene: TRBV5-1
J gene: TRBJ2-7
D gene: NA

CDR3 DNA: TGTGCCAGCAGCCCAGAGGGGGCTGGGACCTACGAGCAGTACTTC
CDR3 protein: CASSPEGAGTYEQYF
clone size: NA
V gene: TRBV27
J gene: TRBJ2-7
D gene: TRBD1

CDR3 DNA: TGTGCCAGCAGCCGTACCGGGACACGTAATGAAAAACTGTTTTTT
CDR3 protein: CASSRTGTRNEKLFF
clone size: NA
V gene: TRBV7-6
J gene: TRBJ1-4
D gene: NA

CDR3 DNA: TGTGCCAGCAGCGTAGAGTCTGGAAACACCATATATTTT
CDR3 protein: CASSVESGNTIYF
clone size: NA
V gene: TRBV9
J gene: TRBJ1-3
D gene: NA

CDR3 DNA: TGTGCCAGTAGTATTGGGACTCATAGGGGTTCTGGGGCCAACGTCCTGACTTTC
CDR3 protein: CASSIGTHRGSGANVLTF
clone size: NA
V gene: TRBV19
J gene: TRBJ2-6
D gene: NA

CDR3 DNA: TGTGCCAGCAGCCGGGGGGCTAGCGGGAAGAATGAGCAGTTCTTC
CDR3 protein: CASSRGASGKNEQFF
clone size: NA
V gene: TRBV7-2
J gene: TRBJ2-1
D gene: TRBD2

CDR3 DNA: TGTGCCAGTAGTGTACTAGCGGGGGGGCATGATACGCAGTATTTT
CDR3 protein: CASSVLAGGHDTQYF
clone size: NA
V gene: TRBV19
J gene: TRBJ2-3
D gene: TRBD2